This paragraph covers one TCR beta chain sequence. As processed by the authors: Nucleated cell counts were estimated from reference gene primer amplification. Using immunoSEQ multiplex PCR, the repertoire was profiled, and TCRdb retains in-frame clones only, with some absent. The V and J calls and clone size come from that table; D and trimming were worked out from the DNA. The data contain more than 400,000 clones, 70% to 90% of them seen just once; the ten biggest clones take up roughly 3.2%. These data originate in a study of blood T cell repertoires in COVID-19. The wider study: From the United States, Italy and Spain came samples of acute and convalescent COVID-19. From T cells, B-cell-depleted T cells, or PBMCs came the material, which was cDNA or gDNA.

Sequenced input: peripheral blood. The TCR originated in a human donor in a cohort sampled during active COVID-19.

The CDR3 region is CASSLSLAGGRHEQYF. DNA for the CDR3: TGTGCCAGCTCTCTCTCCCTAGCGGGAGGGCGACACGAGCAGTACTTC. V is TRBV18 and J is TRBJ2-7; 12 nucleotides match TRBD2. V shed 6 bases and J 5 bases; nucleotides not matched to a gene: 11. The CDR3 has 16 residues. The V gene's germline CDR1 is KGHSH and CDR2 LQKENI.